These T cell receptor beta chains were read from a single sample in a study of blood T cell repertoires in COVID-19. Generated by immunoSEQ multiplex PCR, the TCRdb table keeps only in-frame clones and is missing some. The profile shows fewer than 90,000 clones, approximately 80% of them singletons. Sequenced input: peripheral blood. The receptors here all came from a man in his sixties with COVID-19, enrolled during active disease. CDR3s include the opening cysteine and the closing phenylalanine or tryptophan. A D gene is named only where the DNA matches it firmly.

d_call: -; j_call: TRBJ2-7; v_call: TRBV7-2; cdr3_aa: CASRGGTRRYEQYF
d_call: TRBD1; j_call: TRBJ2-7; v_call: TRBV3-1/TRBV3-2; cdr3_aa: CASSRGQGFYEQYF
d_call: TRBD1; j_call: TRBJ1-6; v_call: TRBV5-1; cdr3_aa: CASSNGQGFSPLHF
d_call: TRBD2; j_call: TRBJ2-5; v_call: TRBV2; cdr3_aa: CASSTGLAGEETQYF
d_call: TRBD1; j_call: TRBJ1-1; v_call: TRBV11-1; cdr3_aa: CASSLDPGQGRTEAFF
d_call: -; j_call: TRBJ2-3; v_call: TRBV9; cdr3_aa: CASSVAPLSTDTQYF
d_call: TRBD2; j_call: TRBJ2-2; v_call: TRBV28; cdr3_aa: CASSLAGGYTGELFF
d_call: TRBD2; j_call: TRBJ2-1; v_call: TRBV3-1/TRBV3-2; cdr3_aa: CASSPLAGGYNEQFF
d_call: -; j_call: TRBJ1-4; v_call: TRBV29-1; cdr3_aa: CKRRGARGQKLFF
d_call: -; j_call: TRBJ2-5; v_call: TRBV29-1; cdr3_aa: CSARETQYF
d_call: TRBD1; j_call: TRBJ2-4; v_call: TRBV19; cdr3_aa: CASMGTERIQYF
d_call: TRBD2; j_call: TRBJ2-3; v_call: TRBV30; cdr3_aa: CATTTSGYTDTQYF
d_call: -; j_call: TRBJ1-6; v_call: TRBV2; cdr3_aa: CASSGGTMGSPLHF
d_call: -; j_call: TRBJ2-1; v_call: TRBV7-9; cdr3_aa: CASSLGAQNEQFF
d_call: TRBD1; j_call: TRBJ1-2; v_call: TRBV5-4; cdr3_aa: CASSLGQGVGYGYTF
d_call: TRBD2; j_call: TRBJ2-2; v_call: TRBV3-1/TRBV3-2; cdr3_aa: CASSPRSGGHTGELFF
d_call: TRBD1; j_call: TRBJ1-2; v_call: TRBV27; cdr3_aa: CASSSFRDRGYGYTF
d_call: TRBD1; j_call: TRBJ1-2; v_call: TRBV7-2; cdr3_aa: CASSANRDSFYGYTF
d_call: TRBD1; j_call: TRBJ1-1; v_call: TRBV11-2; cdr3_aa: CASSPTGWGTEAFF
d_call: -; j_call: TRBJ1-1; v_call: TRBV12-3/TRBV12-4; cdr3_aa: CASRVTLNTEAFF
d_call: -; j_call: TRBJ2-7; v_call: TRBV28; cdr3_aa: CASSPGTNADEQYF
d_call: TRBD2; j_call: TRBJ2-7; v_call: TRBV7-9; cdr3_aa: CASSWATSGSYEQYF
d_call: -; j_call: TRBJ1-3; v_call: TRBV11-2; cdr3_aa: CASSLPGEGNTIYF
d_call: TRBD1; j_call: TRBJ1-1; v_call: TRBV9; cdr3_aa: CASSGERTGNTEAFF
d_call: TRBD1; j_call: TRBJ2-3; v_call: TRBV7-3; cdr3_aa: CASSKRSGGRTDTQYF
d_call: -; j_call: TRBJ2-7; v_call: TRBV13; cdr3_aa: CASSPGSQGYEQYF